This T cell receptor beta chain was documented in a study of cytomegalovirus exposure and HLA in healthy donors. Study-wide context: From approximately 170 million T cells, an earlier analysis saw 120 million or so unique TCR beta sequences.

These donors, healthy bone marrow donors, were studied. Study findings and constraints: Earlier analysis looked at TCR beta V segments, and most were productive about 87% or about 30% of the time. The authors reported that TCR beta sequences could predict HLA-A and HLA-B alleles. These predictions were accurate for most subjects in the first cohort.

Germline V lookup: CDR1 SGHNT, CDR2 YYREEE (reference sequence). The CDR3 totals 17 residues. Regarding this clone: Antigen: not known. A read error may account for a junction end that differs from germline.

Primers included in the PCR were 60 Vbeta and 13 Jbeta primers. Profiling relied on immunoSEQ multiplex PCR, and the TCRdb table lists in-frame clones only, not all of them. The sample consists of 110,000 or so clones, around 66% of them appearing once. The gene calls are TRBV5-4 and TRBJ1-6; a possible D gene is TRBD1 (5 bases). This clonotype originated in a young man in good health and CMV-seropositive. The specimen sequenced was PBMCs. The CDR3 DNA reads as TGTGCCAGCAGCTCTGGGCAGGGAGGTGGGTATAATTCACCCCCCCACTTT. Translated, it gives CASSSGQGGGYNSPPHF.